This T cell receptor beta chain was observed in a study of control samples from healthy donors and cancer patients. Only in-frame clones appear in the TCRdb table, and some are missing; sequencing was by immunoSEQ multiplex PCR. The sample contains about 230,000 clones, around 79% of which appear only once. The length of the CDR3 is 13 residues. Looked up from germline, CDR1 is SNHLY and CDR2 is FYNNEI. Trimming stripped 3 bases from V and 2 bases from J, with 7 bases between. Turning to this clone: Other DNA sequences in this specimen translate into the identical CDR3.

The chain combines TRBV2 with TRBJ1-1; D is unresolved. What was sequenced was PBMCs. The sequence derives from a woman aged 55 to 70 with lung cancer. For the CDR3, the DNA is TGTGCCAGCAGTGATACAGCTAACACTGAAGCTTTCTTT. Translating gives CASSDTANTEAFF.